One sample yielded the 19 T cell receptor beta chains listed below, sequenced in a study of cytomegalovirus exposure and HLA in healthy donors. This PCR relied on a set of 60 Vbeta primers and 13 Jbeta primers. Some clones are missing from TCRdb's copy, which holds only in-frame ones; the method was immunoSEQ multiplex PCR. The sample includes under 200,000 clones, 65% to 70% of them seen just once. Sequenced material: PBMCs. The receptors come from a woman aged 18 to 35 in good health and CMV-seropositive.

CDR3 sequence: CASRTGSGQYF. The CDR3 nucleotides read TGTGCCAGCAGAACAGGGAGTGGGCAGTACTTC. V gene TRBV28 combines with J gene TRBJ2-7; D may be TRBD1 (6 bases). Germline V gene data show CDR1 as MDHEN and CDR2 as SYDVKM. The CDR3 loop spans 11 amino acids. V lost 6 bases, J lost 9 bases, and 12 bases lay in between.

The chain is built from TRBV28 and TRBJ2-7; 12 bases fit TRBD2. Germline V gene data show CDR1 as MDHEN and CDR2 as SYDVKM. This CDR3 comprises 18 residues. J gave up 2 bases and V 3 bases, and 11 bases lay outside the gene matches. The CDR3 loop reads CASSFSSSGRAGTYEQYF. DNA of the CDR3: TGTGCCAGCAGTTTTTCTTCTAGCGGGAGGGCTGGCACCTACGAGCAGTACTTC. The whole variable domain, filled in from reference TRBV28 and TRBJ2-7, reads DVKVTQSSRYLVKRTGEKVFLECVQDMDHENMFWYRQDPGLGLRLIYFSYDVKMKEKGDIPEGYSVSREKKERFSLILESASTNQTSMYLCASSFSSSGRAGTYEQYFGPGTRLTVT.

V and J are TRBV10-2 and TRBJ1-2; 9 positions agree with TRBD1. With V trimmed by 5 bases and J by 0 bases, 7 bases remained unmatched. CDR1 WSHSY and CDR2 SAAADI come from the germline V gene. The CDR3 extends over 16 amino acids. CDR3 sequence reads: CASSPGTGQANYGYTF. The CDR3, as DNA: TGCGCCAGCAGTCCCGGGACAGGGCAAGCTAACTATGGCTACACCTTC.

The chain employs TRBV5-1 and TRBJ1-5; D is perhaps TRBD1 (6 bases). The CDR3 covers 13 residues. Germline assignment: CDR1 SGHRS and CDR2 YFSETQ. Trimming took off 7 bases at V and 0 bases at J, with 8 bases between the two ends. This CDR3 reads CASRTDSNQPQHF. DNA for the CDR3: TGCGCCAGCCGGACAGATAGCAATCAGCCCCAGCATTTT.

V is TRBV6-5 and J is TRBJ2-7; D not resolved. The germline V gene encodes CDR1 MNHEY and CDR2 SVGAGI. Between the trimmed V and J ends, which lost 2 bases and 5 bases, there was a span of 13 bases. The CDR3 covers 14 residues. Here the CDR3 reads CASSYRQAMNEQYF. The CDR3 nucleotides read TGTGCCAGCAGTTACAGGCAGGCCATGAACGAGCAGTACTTC.

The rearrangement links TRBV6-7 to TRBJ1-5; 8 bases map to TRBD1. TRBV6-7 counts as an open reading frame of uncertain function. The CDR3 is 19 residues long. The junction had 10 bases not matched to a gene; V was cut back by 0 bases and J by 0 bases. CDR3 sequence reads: CASSYSQDRDPYSNQPQHF. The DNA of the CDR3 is TGTGCCAGCAGTTACTCACAGGACAGGGATCCCTATAGCAATCAGCCCCAGCATTTT.

Written as DNA, the CDR3 is TGTGCCTGGAGTGTAGGGGGAACCGGGGAGCTGTTTTTT. Translated, it gives CAWSVGGTGELFF. The chain joins TRBV30 to TRBJ2-2; D possibly corresponds to TRBD1 (6 bases). The CDR3 is 13 amino acids. Trimming shortened V by 0 bases and J by 5 bases, and 7 bases separated the two germline ends. Germline values: CDR1 GTSNPN, CDR2 SVGIG (reference sequence).

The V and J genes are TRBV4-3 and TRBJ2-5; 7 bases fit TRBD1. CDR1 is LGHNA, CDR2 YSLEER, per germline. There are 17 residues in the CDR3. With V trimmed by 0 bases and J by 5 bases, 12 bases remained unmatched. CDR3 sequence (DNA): TGCGCCAGCAGCCAAGAGAGGACGTTAGGGGGCCGGGAGACCCAGTACTTC. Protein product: CASSQERTLGGRETQYF.

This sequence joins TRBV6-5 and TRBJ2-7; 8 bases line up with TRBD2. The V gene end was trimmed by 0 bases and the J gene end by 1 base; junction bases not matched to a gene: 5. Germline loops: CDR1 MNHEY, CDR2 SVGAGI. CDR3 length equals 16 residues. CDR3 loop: CASSYSTSGGSYEQYF. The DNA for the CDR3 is TGTGCCAGCAGTTACTCCACTAGCGGAGGATCCTACGAGCAGTACTTC.

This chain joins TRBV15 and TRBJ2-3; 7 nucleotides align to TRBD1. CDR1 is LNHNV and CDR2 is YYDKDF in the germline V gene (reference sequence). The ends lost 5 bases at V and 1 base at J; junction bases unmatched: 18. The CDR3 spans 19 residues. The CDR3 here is CATSSSSGQSVRRTDTQYF. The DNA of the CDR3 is TGTGCCACCAGCTCCTCCTCGGGACAGTCCGTCCGACGCACAGATACGCAGTATTTT.

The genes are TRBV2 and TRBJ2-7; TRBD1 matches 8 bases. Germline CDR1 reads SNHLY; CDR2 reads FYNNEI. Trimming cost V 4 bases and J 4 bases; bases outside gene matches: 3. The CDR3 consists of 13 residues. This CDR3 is CASSGTGSYEQYF. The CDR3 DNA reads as TGTGCCAGCAGTGGGACAGGGTCGTACGAGCAGTACTTC.

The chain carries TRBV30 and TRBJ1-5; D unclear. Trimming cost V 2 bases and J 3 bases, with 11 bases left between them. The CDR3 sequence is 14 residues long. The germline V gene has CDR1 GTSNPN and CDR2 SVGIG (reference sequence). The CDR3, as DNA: TGTGCCTGGAGTTCTTCTCTGGCCAATCAGCCCCAGCATTTT. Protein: CAWSSSLANQPQHF.

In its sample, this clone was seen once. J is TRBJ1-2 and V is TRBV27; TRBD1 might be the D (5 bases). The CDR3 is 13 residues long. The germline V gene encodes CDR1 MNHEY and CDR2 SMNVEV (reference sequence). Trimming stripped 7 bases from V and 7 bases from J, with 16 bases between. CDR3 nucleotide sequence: TGTGCCAGCACCATGGGGGGGGGATCTGGCTACACCTTC. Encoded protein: CASTMGGGSGYTF.

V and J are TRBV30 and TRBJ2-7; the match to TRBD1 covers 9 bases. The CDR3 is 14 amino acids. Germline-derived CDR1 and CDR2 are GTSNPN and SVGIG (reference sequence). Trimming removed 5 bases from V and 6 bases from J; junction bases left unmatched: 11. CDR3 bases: TGTGCCTGGGGGCAGGGACAGGGTTATGTCGAGCAGTACTTC. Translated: CAWGQGQGYVEQYF. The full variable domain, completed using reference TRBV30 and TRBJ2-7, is SQTIHQWPATLVQPVGSPLSLECTVEGTSNPNLYWYRQAAGRGLQLLFYSVGIGQISSEVPQNLSASRPQDRQFILSSKKLLLSDSGFYLCAWGQGQGYVEQYFGPGTRLTVT.

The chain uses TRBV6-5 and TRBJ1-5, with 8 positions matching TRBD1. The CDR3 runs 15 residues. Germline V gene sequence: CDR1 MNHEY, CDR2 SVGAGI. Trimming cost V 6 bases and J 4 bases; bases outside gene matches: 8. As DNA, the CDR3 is TGTGCCAGCAGACCCAGGACAGGGCTAAATCAGCCCCAGCATTTT. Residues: CASRPRTGLNQPQHF.

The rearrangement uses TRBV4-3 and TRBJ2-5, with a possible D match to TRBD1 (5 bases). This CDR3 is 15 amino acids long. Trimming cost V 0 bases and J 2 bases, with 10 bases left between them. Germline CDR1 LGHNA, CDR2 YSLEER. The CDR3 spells CASSQDRVLQETQYF. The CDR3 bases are TGCGCCAGCAGCCAAGACAGGGTATTACAAGAGACCCAGTACTTC.

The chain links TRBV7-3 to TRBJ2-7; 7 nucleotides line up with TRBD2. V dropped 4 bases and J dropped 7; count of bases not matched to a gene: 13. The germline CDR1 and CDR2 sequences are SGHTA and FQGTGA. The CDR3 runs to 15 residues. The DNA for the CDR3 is TGTGCCAGCAGCTCCTACGGGGGGAGCGAGGGTGAGCAGTACTTC. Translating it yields CASSSYGGSEGEQYF. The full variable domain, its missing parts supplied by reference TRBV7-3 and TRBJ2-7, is GAGVSQTPSNKVTEKGKYVELRCDPISGHTALYWYRQSLGQGPEFLIYFQGTGAADDSGLPNDRFFAVRPEGSVSTLKIQRTERGDSAVYLCASSSYGGSEGEQYFGPGTRLTVT.

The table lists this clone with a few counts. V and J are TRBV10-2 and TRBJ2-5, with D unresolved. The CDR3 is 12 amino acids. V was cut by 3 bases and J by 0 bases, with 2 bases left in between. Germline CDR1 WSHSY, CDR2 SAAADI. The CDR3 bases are TGCGCCAGCAGTGACTACCAAGAGACCCAGTACTTC. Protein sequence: CASSDYQETQYF.

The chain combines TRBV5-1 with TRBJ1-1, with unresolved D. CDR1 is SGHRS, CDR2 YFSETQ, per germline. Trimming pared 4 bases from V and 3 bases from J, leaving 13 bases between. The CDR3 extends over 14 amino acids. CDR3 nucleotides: TGCGCCAGCAGCACACAAGCCCGGGACACTGAAGCTTTCTTT. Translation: CASSTQARDTEAFF.